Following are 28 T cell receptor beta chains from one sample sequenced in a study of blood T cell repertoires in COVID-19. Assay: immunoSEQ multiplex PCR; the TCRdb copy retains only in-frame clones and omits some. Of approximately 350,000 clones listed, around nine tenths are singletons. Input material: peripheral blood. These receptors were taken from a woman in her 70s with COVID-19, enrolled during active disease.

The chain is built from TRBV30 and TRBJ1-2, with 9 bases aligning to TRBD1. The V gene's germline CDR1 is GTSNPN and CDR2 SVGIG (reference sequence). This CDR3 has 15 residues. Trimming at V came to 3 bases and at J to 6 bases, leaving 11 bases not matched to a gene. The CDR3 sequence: CAWSLTGGILDGYTF. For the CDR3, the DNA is TGTGCCTGGAGCCTTACAGGGGGCATACTTGATGGCTACACCTTC.

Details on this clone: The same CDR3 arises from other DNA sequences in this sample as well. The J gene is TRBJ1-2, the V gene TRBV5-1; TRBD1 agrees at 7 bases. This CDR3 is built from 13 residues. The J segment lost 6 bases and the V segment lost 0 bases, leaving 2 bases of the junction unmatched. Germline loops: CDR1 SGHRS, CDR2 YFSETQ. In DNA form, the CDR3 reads TGCGCCAGCAGCTTGGGACAGGGTGATGGCTACACCTTC. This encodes CASSLGQGDGYTF.

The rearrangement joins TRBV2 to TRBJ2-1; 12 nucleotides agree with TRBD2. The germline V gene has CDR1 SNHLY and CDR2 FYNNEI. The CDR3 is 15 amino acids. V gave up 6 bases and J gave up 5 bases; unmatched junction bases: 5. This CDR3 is CASRRTSGADNEQFF. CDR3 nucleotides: TGTGCCAGCAGGCGGACTAGCGGGGCCGACAATGAGCAGTTCTTC.

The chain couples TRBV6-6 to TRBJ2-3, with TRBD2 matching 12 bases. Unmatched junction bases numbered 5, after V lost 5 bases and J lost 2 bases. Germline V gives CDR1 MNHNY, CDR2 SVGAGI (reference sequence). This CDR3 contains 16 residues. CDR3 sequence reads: CASSQLAGGLTDTQYF. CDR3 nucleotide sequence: TGTGCCAGCAGTCAACTAGCGGGGGGACTCACAGATACGCAGTATTTT.

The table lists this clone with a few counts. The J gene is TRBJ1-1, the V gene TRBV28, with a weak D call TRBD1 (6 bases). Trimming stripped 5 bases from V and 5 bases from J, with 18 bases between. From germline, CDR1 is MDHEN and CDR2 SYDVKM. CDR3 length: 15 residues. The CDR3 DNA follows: TGTGCCAGCAGTCCCCGAGACAGGTTTAGAACTGAAGCTTTCTTT. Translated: CASSPRDRFRTEAFF.

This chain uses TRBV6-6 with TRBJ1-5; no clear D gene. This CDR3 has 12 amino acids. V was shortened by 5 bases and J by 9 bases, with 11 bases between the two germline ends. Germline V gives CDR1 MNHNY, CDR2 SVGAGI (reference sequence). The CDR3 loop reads CASSPPSRPQHF. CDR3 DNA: TGTGCCAGCAGTCCCCCGTCCCGGCCCCAGCATTTT.

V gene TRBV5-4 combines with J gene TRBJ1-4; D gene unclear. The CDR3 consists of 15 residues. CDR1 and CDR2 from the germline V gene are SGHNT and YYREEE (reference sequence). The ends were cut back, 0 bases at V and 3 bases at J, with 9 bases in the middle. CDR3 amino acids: CASSLGAPANEKLFF. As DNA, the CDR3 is TGTGCCAGCAGCTTGGGGGCGCCTGCTAATGAAAAACTGTTTTTT.

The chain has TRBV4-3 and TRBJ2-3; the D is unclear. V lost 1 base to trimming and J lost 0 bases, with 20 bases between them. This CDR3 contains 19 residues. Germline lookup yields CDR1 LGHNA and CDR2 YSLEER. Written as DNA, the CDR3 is TGCGCCAGCAGCCAAGCAAACACCCTCAGACTCGGGAGCACAGATACGCAGTATTTT. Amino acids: CASSQANTLRLGSTDTQYF.

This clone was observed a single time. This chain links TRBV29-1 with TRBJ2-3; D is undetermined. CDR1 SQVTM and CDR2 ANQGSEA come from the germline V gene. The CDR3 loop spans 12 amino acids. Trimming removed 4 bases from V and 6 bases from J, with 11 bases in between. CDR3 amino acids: CSVGRQADTQYF. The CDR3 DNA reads TGCAGCGTTGGCCGGCAGGCGGATACGCAGTATTTT.

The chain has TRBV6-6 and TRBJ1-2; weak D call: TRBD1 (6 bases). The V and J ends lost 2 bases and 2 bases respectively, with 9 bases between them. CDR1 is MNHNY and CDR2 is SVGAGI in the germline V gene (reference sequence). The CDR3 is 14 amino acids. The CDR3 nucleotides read TGTGCCAGCAGTTACCCAGGACAGAACTATGGCTACACCTTC. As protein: CASSYPGQNYGYTF.

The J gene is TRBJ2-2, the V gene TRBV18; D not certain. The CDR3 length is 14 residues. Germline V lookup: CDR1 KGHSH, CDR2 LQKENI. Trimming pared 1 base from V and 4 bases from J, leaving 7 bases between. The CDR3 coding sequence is TGTGCCAGCTCACCACAACAGACCACCGGGGAGCTGTTTTTT. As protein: CASSPQQTTGELFF.

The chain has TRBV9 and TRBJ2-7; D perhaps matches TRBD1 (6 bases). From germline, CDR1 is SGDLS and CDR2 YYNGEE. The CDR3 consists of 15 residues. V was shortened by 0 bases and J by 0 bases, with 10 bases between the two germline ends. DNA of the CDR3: TGTGCCAGCAGCGTAGAGGGGACATTCTCCTACGAGCAGTACTTC. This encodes CASSVEGTFSYEQYF.

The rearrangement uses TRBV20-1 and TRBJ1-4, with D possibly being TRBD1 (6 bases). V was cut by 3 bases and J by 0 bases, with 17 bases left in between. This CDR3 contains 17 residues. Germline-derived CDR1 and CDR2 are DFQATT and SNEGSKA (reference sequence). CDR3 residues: CSASDQGNIATNEKLFF. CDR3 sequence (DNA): TGCAGTGCTAGTGACCAGGGGAATATTGCAACTAATGAAAAACTGTTTTTT.

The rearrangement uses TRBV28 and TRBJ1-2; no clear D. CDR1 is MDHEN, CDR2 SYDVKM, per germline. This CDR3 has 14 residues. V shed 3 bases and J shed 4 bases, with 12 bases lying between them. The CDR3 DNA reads TGTGCCAGCAGTTTTGAGGGTGAGGGCTATGGCTACACCTTC. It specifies CASSFEGEGYGYTF.

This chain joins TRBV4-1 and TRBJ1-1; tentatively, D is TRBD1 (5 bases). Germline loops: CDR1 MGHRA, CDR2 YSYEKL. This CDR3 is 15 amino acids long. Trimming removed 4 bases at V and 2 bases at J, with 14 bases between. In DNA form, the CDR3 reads TGCGCCAGCAGCCTATCGGGGGGGTCTAACACTGAAGCTTTCTTT. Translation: CASSLSGGSNTEAFF.

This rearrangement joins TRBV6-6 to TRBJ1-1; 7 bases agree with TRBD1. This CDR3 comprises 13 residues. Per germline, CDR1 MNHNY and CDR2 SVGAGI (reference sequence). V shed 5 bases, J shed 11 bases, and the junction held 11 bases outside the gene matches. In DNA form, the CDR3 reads TGTGCCAGCAGTCTCGCCGGACAGGAAGGCGCTTTCTTT. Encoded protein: CASSLAGQEGAFF.

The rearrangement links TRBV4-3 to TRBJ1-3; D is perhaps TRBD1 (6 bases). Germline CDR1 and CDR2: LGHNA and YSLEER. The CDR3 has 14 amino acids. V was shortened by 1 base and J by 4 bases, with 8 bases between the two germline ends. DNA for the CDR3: TGCGCCAGCAGCCAAGCAGGGGTCGGAAACACCATATATTTT. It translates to CASSQAGVGNTIYF.

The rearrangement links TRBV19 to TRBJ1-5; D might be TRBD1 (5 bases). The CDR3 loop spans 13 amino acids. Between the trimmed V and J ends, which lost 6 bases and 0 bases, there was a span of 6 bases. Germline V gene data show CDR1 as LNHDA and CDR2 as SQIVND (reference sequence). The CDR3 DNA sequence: TGTGCCAGTAGCCAGGGTAGCAATCAGCCCCAGCATTTT. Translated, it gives CASSQGSNQPQHF.

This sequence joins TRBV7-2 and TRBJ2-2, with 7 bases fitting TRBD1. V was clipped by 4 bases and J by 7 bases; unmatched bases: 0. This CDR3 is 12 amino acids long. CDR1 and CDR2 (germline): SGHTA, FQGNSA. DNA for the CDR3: TGTGCCAGCAGCTGGGACAGCGGGGAGCTGTTTTTT. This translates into CASSWDSGELFF.

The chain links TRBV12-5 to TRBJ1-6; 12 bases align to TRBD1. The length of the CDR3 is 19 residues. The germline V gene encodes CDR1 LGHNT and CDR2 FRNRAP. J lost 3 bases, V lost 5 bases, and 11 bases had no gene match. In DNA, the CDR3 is TGTGCTAGTGGTACATCCGGGACAGGGGGCTATCTCTATAATTCACCCCTCCACTTT. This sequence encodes CASGTSGTGGYLYNSPLHF.

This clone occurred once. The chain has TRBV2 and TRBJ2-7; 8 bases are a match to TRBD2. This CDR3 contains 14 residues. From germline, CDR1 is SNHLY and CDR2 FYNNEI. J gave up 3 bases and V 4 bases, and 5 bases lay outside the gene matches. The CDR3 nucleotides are TGTGCCAGCAGTGTGAGCGGGGGAATCTACGAGCAGTACTTC. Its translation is CASSVSGGIYEQYF.

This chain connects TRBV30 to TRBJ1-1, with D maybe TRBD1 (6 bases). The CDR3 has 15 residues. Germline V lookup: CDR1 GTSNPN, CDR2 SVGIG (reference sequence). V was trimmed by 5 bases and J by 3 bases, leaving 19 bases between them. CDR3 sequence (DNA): TGTGCCTGGCGAAACCAGGGGAGAGGATACACTGAAGCTTTCTTT. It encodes CAWRNQGRGYTEAFF.

The CDR3, as DNA: TGTGCTAGTGGTTTGGGGCGTGACGGGACAGGGGGTCCAGATACGCAGTATTTT. Its translation: CASGLGRDGTGGPDTQYF. The V call is TRBV12-5, the J call TRBJ2-3, with 11 bases that match TRBD1. Trimming at V came to 1 base and at J to 4 bases, leaving 10 bases not matched to a gene. Germline CDR1 reads LGHNT; CDR2 reads FRNRAP. The CDR3 contains 18 residues. The complete variable domain, with remaining parts taken from reference TRBV12-5 and TRBJ2-3, reads DARVTQTPRHKVTEMGQEVTMRCQPILGHNTVFWYRQTMMQGLELLAYFRNRAPLDDSGMPKDRFSAEMPDATLATLKIQPSEPRDSAVYFCASGLGRDGTGGPDTQYFGPGTRLTVL.

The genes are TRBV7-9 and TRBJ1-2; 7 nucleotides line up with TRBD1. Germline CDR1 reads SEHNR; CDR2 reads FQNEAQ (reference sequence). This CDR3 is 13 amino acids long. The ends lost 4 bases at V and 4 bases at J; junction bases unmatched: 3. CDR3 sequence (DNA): TGTGCCAGCAGCTCACAGGGGACCTATGGCTACACCTTC. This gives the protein CASSSQGTYGYTF.

The CDR3 DNA is TGTGCCAGCAGCGGAAGACTAGGCACTAACACCGGGGAGCTGTTTTTT. It encodes CASSGRLGTNTGELFF. The rearrangement joins TRBV11-2 to TRBJ2-2, with D possibly matching TRBD2 (6 bases). Trimming removed 5 bases from V and 2 bases from J, with 15 bases in between. This CDR3 is 16 amino acids long. The germline V gene encodes CDR1 SGHAT and CDR2 FQNNGV.

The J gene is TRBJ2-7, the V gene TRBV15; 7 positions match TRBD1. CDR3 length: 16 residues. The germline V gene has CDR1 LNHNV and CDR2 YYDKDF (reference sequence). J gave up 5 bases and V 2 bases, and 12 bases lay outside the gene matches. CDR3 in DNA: TGTGCCACCAGCAGACTCCCTGGGGACAGTCGGGACGAGCAGTACTTC. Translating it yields CATSRLPGDSRDEQYF.

CDR3 in amino acids: CASSSWEGLRETQYF. The CDR3 nucleotides are TGTGCCAGCAGCTCCTGGGAGGGGTTAAGAGAGACCCAGTACTTC. The gene calls are TRBV7-2 and TRBJ2-5, with 7 bases matching TRBD2. Germline values: CDR1 SGHTA, CDR2 FQGNSA. Losses at the gene ends were 4 bases for V and 4 bases for J; bases not matched to a gene: 9. This CDR3 has 15 amino acids.

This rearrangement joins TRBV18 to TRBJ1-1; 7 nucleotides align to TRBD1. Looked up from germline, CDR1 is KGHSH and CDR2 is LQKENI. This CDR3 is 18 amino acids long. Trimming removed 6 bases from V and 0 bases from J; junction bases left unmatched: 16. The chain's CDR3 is CASSPWTGPNSMNTEAFF. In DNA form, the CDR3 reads TGTGCCAGCTCTCCATGGACAGGCCCGAACAGCATGAACACTGAAGCTTTCTTT.